Listed below are T cell receptor beta chains from one sample, sequenced in a study of cytomegalovirus exposure and HLA in healthy donors. TCRdb keeps only in-frame clones here, not all; method: immunoSEQ multiplex PCR. This sample has around 150,000 clones, with 76% found just once. The sample comprised PBMCs. The receptors shown here come from a man aged 35 to 55 in good health and CMV-seronegative. The CDR3 runs from the conserved cysteine through the conserved F or W. D genes are given only for firm matches. Rows may omit the clone size; those that give it use once, few, many or a size class.

>TRBV7-9|TRBD1|.|TRBJ2-5
TGTGCCGGACAACAGGGGGCAGAGACCCAGTACTTC
CAGQQGAETQYF
>TRBV9|.|.|TRBJ2-5
TGTGCCAGCAGTACCGTGGGCCAGGAGACCCAGTACTTC
CASSTVGQETQYF
>TRBV30|TRBD2|.|TRBJ2-1
TGTGCCTGGAGTTTGGGACTAGCGGGGGGTTCTCAGTTCTTC
CAWSLGLAGGSQFF
>TRBV5-1|TRBD1|.|TRBJ1-1
TGCGCCAGCAGCCTGGACAGGGTGGACACTGAAGCTTTCTTT
CASSLDRVDTEAFF
>TRBV6-1|TRBD1|few|TRBJ1-5
TGTGCCAGCAGTGGGACAGGGAATCAGCCCCAGCATTTT
CASSGTGNQPQHF
>TRBV10-3|TRBD1|.|TRBJ1-1
TGTGCCACTAGGACAGGCCTCTGGGACACTGAAGCTTTCTTT
CATRTGLWDTEAFF
>TRBV11-2|TRBD2|.|TRBJ2-7
TGTGCCAGCAGCTTAGACATCCGGACTAGCGGGTTCTACGAGCAGTACTTC
CASSLDIRTSGFYEQYF
>TRBV5-6|.|.|TRBJ2-7
TGTGCCAGCAGCTCAGGACTTATCTCCTACGAGCAGTACTTC
CASSSGLISYEQYF
>TRBV4-3|TRBD1|few|TRBJ1-2
TGCGCCAGCAGCCAAGATGTGACAGGGGCTGGCTACACCTTC
CASSQDVTGAGYTF
>TRBV4-2|.|.|TRBJ2-1
TGTGCCAGCAGCCAAGGGGGACTGAGCTCCTACAATGAGCAGTTCTTC
CASSQGGLSSYNEQFF
>TRBV7-2|TRBD2|.|TRBJ2-1
TGTGCCAGCAGCGTCGGAGTAGGGACTAGCAGGTACAATGAGCAGTTCTTC
CASSVGVGTSRYNEQFF
>TRBV6-5|.|once|TRBJ2-7
TGTGCCAGCAGTGCCGCGGGGTTTGGGTACGAGCAGTACTTC
CASSAAGFGYEQYF
>TRBV6-5|.|.|TRBJ1-1
TGTGCCAGCAGTTCAGGGCTTAACACTGAAGCTTTCTTT
CASSSGLNTEAFF
>TRBV7-2|TRBD2|.|TRBJ2-2
TGTGCCAGCAGCTTAGAAGCGGGAGGCATCGGGGAGCTGTTTTTT
CASSLEAGGIGELFF
>TRBV15|TRBD2|.|TRBJ2-7
TGTGCCACCAGCCAATCTAGCGGGAGTGGCTTAGACGAGCAGTACTTC
CATSQSSGSGLDEQYF
>TRBV7-7|.|few|TRBJ2-3
TGTGCCAGCAGCCGGGGGAGCACAGATACGCAGTATTTT
CASSRGSTDTQYF
>TRBV30|.|.|TRBJ1-4
TGTGCCTGGAACCGTCTAAGTCGGGATGAAAAACTGTTTTTT
CAWNRLSRDEKLFF
>TRBV7-7|TRBD2|.|TRBJ2-3
TGTGCCAGCAGCCGACTAGCGGGGATGGAAGATACGCAGTATTTT
CASSRLAGMEDTQYF
>TRBV15|.|once|TRBJ2-7
TGTGCCACCAGCAGCGAACACTACGAGCAGTACTTC
CATSSEHYEQYF
>TRBV2|TRBD1|.|TRBJ2-2
TGTGCCAGCAGCCTCAGACAGGGTTCCACCGGGGAGCTGTTTTTT
CASSLRQGSTGELFF
>TRBV7-3|.|.|TRBJ2-3
TGTGCCAGCAGCTTATTACAGGGTGGTTCAGATACGCAGTATTTT
CASSLLQGGSDTQYF
>TRBV9|TRBD2|.|TRBJ2-2
TGTGCCAGCAGCGTCGGCGGGGGGTTTAACACCGGGGAGCTGTTTTTT
CASSVGGGFNTGELFF
>TRBV7-9|.|.|TRBJ1-1
TGTGCCAGCAGCTTGGAATTAGGAGGTACTGAAGCTTTCTTT
CASSLELGGTEAFF
>TRBV5-6|TRBD2|few|TRBJ2-5
TGTGCCAGCAGCCTCCGGACTAGCGGTCAAGAGACCCAGTACTTC
CASSLRTSGQETQYF
>TRBV30|TRBD1|.|TRBJ2-5
TGTGCCTGGGGACAGGGAGAGGAGACCCAGTACTTC
CAWGQGEETQYF
>TRBV29-1|.|.|TRBJ2-7
TGCAGCGTTGACAGGGACATCTCCTACGAGCAGTACTTC
CSVDRDISYEQYF
>TRBV29-1|TRBD1|.|TRBJ2-2
TGCAGCGTTGGGGGACAGGGAACACCCGGGGAGCTGTTTTTT
CSVGGQGTPGELFF
>TRBV30|TRBD1|few|TRBJ1-2
TGTGCCTGGAGGAGGGACAGGGGCGTTGTCTATGGCTACACCTTC
CAWRRDRGVVYGYTF
>TRBV4-3|TRBD1|.|TRBJ2-7
TGCGCCAGCAGCCCCGCGGGGCCAGGGGGCTCCGACGAGCAGTACTTC
CASSPAGPGGSDEQYF
>TRBV5-1|.|.|TRBJ2-7
TGCGCCAGCAGCTTGGATACAGGGGGGGGGCTCTACGAGCAGTACTTC
CASSLDTGGGLYEQYF
>TRBV4-3|.|.|TRBJ1-5
TGCGCCAGCAGCCAAGAAGGACTGTCTCAGCCCCAGCATTTT
CASSQEGLSQPQHF
>TRBV15|TRBD1|.|TRBJ1-4
TGTGCCACCAGCGACACAGGGGCGAAACTGTTTTTT
CATSDTGAKLFF
>TRBV9|.|.|TRBJ2-5
TGTGCCAGCAGCGAGCCCCAATGGGCGAATCAAGAGACCCAGTACTTC
CASSEPQWANQETQYF
>TRBV7-6|.|.|TRBJ2-1
TGTGCCAGCAGCTTACGAGGTGGAGATGAGCAGTTCTTC
CASSLRGGDEQFF
>TRBV6-5|TRBD1|.|TRBJ2-7
TGTGCCAGCAGTTACAGGGACAGGGGTAACTACGAGCAGTACTTC
CASSYRDRGNYEQYF
>TRBV9|.|.|TRBJ2-7
TGTGCCAGCAGCGTAGATCACCGCCAAGCCTCCTACGAGCAGTACTTC
CASSVDHRQASYEQYF
>TRBV18|.|.|TRBJ2-7
TGTGCCAGCTCCCCCGAGGCTAGCATTGCCTACGAGCAGTACTTC
CASSPEASIAYEQYF
>TRBV7-8|.|few|TRBJ1-1
TGTGCCAGCAGCTTAAACTCGGGGGGCTGGCAGACTGAAGCTTTCTTT
CASSLNSGGWQTEAFF
>TRBV6-6|.|.|TRBJ2-4
TGTGCCAGCTCGCGGGGGCCAGCCCAAAACATTCAGTACTTC
CASSRGPAQNIQYF
>TRBV5-1|.|few|TRBJ1-4
TGCGCCAGCAGCTTGACGGGTAGTACTGAAAAACTGTTTTTT
CASSLTGSTEKLFF
>TRBV29-1|.|.|TRBJ2-7
TGCAGCGTTTTCGGCAGGGGTCGATTCTCGGGCCATTGGGAGCAGTACTTC
CSVFGRGRFSGHWEQYF
>TRBV6-6|TRBD2|.|TRBJ2-7
TGTGCCAGCAGTTACTCGGGCGGGAGCTACGAGCAGTACTTC
CASSYSGGSYEQYF
>TRBV10-3|TRBD2|once|TRBJ2-7
TGTGCCATCAGCGGGACTAGCGGGAGCTACGAGCAGTACTTC
CAISGTSGSYEQYF
>TRBV28|.|.|TRBJ2-7
TGTGCCAGCAGTCCGGTGGCGGGTTGGCACGAGCAGTACTTC
CASSPVAGWHEQYF
>TRBV7-3|.|.|TRBJ1-2
TGTGCCAGCAGCCCCGGGAGAAACTATGGCTACACCTTC
CASSPGRNYGYTF
>TRBV7-9|.|.|TRBJ2-3
TGTGCCAGCAGCTTATGGCAGGGGAGCACAGATACGCAGTATTTT
CASSLWQGSTDTQYF
>TRBV14|.|.|TRBJ1-2
TGTGCCAGCAGCCGGGATGACAGCCCCTATGGCTACACCTTC
CASSRDDSPYGYTF
>TRBV25-1|.|.|TRBJ1-4
TGTGCCAGCAGTGGGGGCCAGGCCGGGGGGGTTTTTGGAAAACTGTTTTTT
CASSGGQAGGVFGKLFF
>TRBV27|TRBD1|few|TRBJ2-7
TGTGCCAGCAGTTCCCACCGACAGGGTACCTACGAGCAGTACTTC
CASSSHRQGTYEQYF
>TRBV7-2|.|.|TRBJ2-5
TGTGCCAGCAGCCTGGTTAAAGAGGCGGATTACGACCCAGAGACCCAGTACTTC
CASSLVKEADYDPETQYF
>TRBV7-9|.|.|TRBJ2-4
TGTGCCAGCAGCTTAGAGGGGGGGTTCAGCGCCAAAAACATTCAGTACTTC
CASSLEGGFSAKNIQYF
>TRBV15|.|once|TRBJ1-4
TGTGCCACCAGCAGAGGAGACGGGGGGGGAAATGAAAAACTGTTTTTT
CATSRGDGGGNEKLFF
>TRBV29-1|.|.|TRBJ2-6
TGCAGCGTCCACCAGGGATCTGGGGCCAACGTCCTGACTTTC
CSVHQGSGANVLTF
>TRBV7-3|.|.|TRBJ2-5
TGTGCCAGCAGCCGAGATCAAGAGACCCAGTACTTC
CASSRDQETQYF
>TRBV5-6|.|few|TRBJ1-6
TGTGCCAGCAGCCGCGACAGGTATTATAATTCACCCCTCCACTTT
CASSRDRYYNSPLHF
>TRBV5-6|TRBD1|few|TRBJ1-4
TGTGCCAGCAGTGCCTCCGACAGGGCGTCGGGGAAACTGTTTTTT
CASSASDRASGKLFF
>TRBV18|.|few|TRBJ2-7
TGTGCCAGCTCTCGGACAGACTACGAGCAGTACTTC
CASSRTDYEQYF
>TRBV4-1|.|.|TRBJ1-1
TGCGCCAGCAGCCAACAAAATTTTCTGGGGCAGACAAACACTGAAGCTTTCTTT
CASSQQNFLGQTNTEAFF